The sample holds one count of the clone carrying this TCR beta chain. Its antigen is unknown. Treatment of the sample: oral pan-JAK inhibitor, 5-10 mg twice daily. J lost 2 bases, V lost 4 bases, and 1 base had no gene match. CDR1 MNHEY and CDR2 SVGAGI come from the germline V gene. The CDR3 totals 14 residues. The sample belongs to a study of CD8+ T cells in alopecia areata. Sequencing templates came from extracted RNA that was reverse transcribed into cDNA. Data came from immunoSEQ multiplex PCR; TCRdb stores just in-frame clones and leaves some out. Found here are around 120,000 clones, about half of them singletons; the top ten hold about 0.5%. Study results and caveats: Tofacitinib significantly brought down scalp clonality and expanded CD8+ clones among top 100. Higher clonality and more expanded CD8+ clones appeared in lesional than normal scalp.

The specimen was CD4+ T cells sorted from blood, collected at week 4, from a patient treated with tofacitinib. The chain couples TRBV6-5 to TRBJ2-7; 11 bases fit TRBD1. The clonotype was recovered from a human donor with alopecia areata. In DNA form, the CDR3 reads TGTGCCAGCAGTTGGGGACAGGGGGCCTACGAGCAGTACTTC. This encodes CASSWGQGAYEQYF.